This TCR beta chain was obtained from a study of blood T cells in healthy people across ages. About the study: Every two T cells gave about one barcoded beta molecule via template switching.

At least 6.5 million PBMCs were isolated per sample. The J segment lost 2 bases and the V segment lost 2 bases, leaving 12 bases of the junction unmatched. The germline V gene has CDR1 MNHEY and CDR2 SVGEGT. The CDR3 length is 17 residues. For the second PCR, which ran for roughly 7 to 11 cycles, a sample-barcoded 5' primer and a J-beta primer mix were used. All cDNA molecules were each tagged by a template-switch adaptor with 12 random nucleotides. TCRdb re-called the 5' RACE reads through MiXCR, storing one row per CDR3 protein. This sample has about 1.8 million distinct CDR3 sequences, with roughly 52% found just once. Study-wide results and caveats: PBMC samples, being unsorted, prevented any conclusive comparison of naive and antigen-experienced cells.

This clonotype was observed a handful of times. Its antigen is not known. The sequenced sample was blood. The receptor was derived from a woman between 40 and 55 years old in good health. This rearrangement joins TRBV6-2 or TRBV6-3 to TRBJ2-7, with 7 bases identical to TRBD1. This chain's CDR3 is CASSYGPPGGYPYEQYF. Written as DNA, the CDR3 is TGTGCCAGCAGTTACGGCCCCCCAGGGGGTTATCCCTACGAGCAGTACTTC.